This T cell receptor beta chain came from a study of Ad26.COV2.S vaccination and SARS-CoV-2 variants. The overall study: The COV1001 Ad26.COV2.S trial arm included the donor.

Stated treatment: over 15 received Ad26.COV2.S at low or high dose, single or two shots; about 5 received placebo; per-sample allocation not given. Day 63 after the first vaccine or placebo injection was the time point for sampling. A Boston donor was an adult aged 18-55 years. Of note for this clone: Its antigen is currently unknown.

Notes on the study in general: Total responses of T cells may have been underestimated by the analyses of TCR breadth and depth.

The table came from immunoSEQ multiplex PCR; TCRdb's copy has only in-frame clones and leaves some out. The data contain about 440,000 clones, about 92% of them singletons. From germline, CDR1 is SEHNR and CDR2 FQNEAQ (reference sequence). The CDR3 runs to 12 residues. Trimming stripped 4 bases from V and 4 bases from J, with 7 bases between. The sample in question was peripheral blood, obtained in a trial of Ad26.COV2.S vaccine versus placebo. This chain connects TRBV7-9 to TRBJ1-2, with D perhaps TRBD1 (5 bases). This clonotype originated in a person aged 18 to 59 who received the Ad26.COV2.S COVID-19 vaccine or a placebo. The CDR3 bases are TGTGCCAGCAGCTCCGACAGCTATGGCTACACCTTC. As protein: CASSSDSYGYTF.